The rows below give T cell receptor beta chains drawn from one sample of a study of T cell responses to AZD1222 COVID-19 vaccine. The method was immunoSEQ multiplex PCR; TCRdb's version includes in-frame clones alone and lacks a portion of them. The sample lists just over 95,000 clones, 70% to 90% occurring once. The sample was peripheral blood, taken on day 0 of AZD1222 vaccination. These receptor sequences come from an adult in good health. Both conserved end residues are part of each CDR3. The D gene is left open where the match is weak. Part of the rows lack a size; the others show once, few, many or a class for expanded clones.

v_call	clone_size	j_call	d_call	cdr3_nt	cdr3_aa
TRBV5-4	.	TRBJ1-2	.	TGTGCCAGCAGCTCGATTGACCCGTCCTATGGCTACACCTTC	CASSSIDPSYGYTF
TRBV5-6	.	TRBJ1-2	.	TGTGCCAGCAGCTTGGTGGGTTACGGCTACACCTTC	CASSLVGYGYTF
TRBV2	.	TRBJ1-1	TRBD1	TGTGCCAGTTTACAGGGGGCAGGCACTGAAGCTTTCTTT	CASLQGAGTEAFF
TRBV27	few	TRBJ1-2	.	TGTGCCAGCAGTTTACAGGCCCTAAACTATGGCTACACCTTC	CASSLQALNYGYTF
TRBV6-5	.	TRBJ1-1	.	TGTGCCAGCACCACGGCCCCCCCCGGTAACACTGAAGCTTTCTTT	CASTTAPPGNTEAFF
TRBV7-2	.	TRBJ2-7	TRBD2	TGTGCCAGCAGCTTAATTCTAGCGGGAGGGTACGAGCAGTACTTC	CASSLILAGGYEQYF
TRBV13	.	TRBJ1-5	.	TGTGCCAGCAGCTTTGGACAGAGCAATCAGCCCCAGCATTTT	CASSFGQSNQPQHF
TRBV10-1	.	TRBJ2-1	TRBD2	TGCGCCAGCAGTGATATTGGACTAGCGGGGCACGACTCCTACAATGAGCAGTTCTTC	CASSDIGLAGHDSYNEQFF
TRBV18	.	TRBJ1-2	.	TGTGCCAGCTCACCACGTCAGGTTTTTGGCTACACCTTC	CASSPRQVFGYTF
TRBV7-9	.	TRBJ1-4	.	TGTGCCAGCAGCTTAGTGGCAGAAAAACTGTTTTTT	CASSLVAEKLFF
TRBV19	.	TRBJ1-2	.	TGTGCCAGTAGTATCGGGCCAGCCAACTATGGCTACACCTTC	CASSIGPANYGYTF
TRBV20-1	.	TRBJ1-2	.	TGCAGTGCTAGTGGGGACTATGGCTACACCTTC	CSASGDYGYTF
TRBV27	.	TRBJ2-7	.	TGTGCCAGCCCCGGGGCCTCCGAGCAGTACTTC	CASPGASEQYF
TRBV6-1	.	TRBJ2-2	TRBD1	TGTGCCAGCAGTGATTTAACAGGGGGCTTCGGGGAGCTGTTTTTT	CASSDLTGGFGELFF
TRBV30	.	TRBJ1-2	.	TGTGCCTGGAGTCGTAGACAAAAGAGTTATGGCTACACCTTC	CAWSRRQKSYGYTF
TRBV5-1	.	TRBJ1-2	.	TGCGCCAGCAGCTTGGTGTGGGGGGGAGGCTATGGCTACACCTTC	CASSLVWGGGYGYTF
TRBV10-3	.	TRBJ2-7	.	TGTGCCATCAGTGAGTCGATCGGACAGCCCGGCGGGGAGCAGTACTTC	CAISESIGQPGGEQYF
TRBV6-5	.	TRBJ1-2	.	TGTGCCAGCACCTTCGCGGGCAGGAGTTCCTATGGCTACACCTTC	CASTFAGRSSYGYTF
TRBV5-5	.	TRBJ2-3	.	TGTGCCAGCAGCCCTTTACCCCATCCTAGCACAGATACGCAGTATTTT	CASSPLPHPSTDTQYF
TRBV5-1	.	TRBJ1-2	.	TGCGCCAGCAGCTTACAGGGTGGGGTTCATGGCTACACCTTC	CASSLQGGVHGYTF
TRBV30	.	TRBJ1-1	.	TGTGCCTGGAACGCGGAGCGGACCACTGAAGCTTTCTTT	CAWNAERTTEAFF
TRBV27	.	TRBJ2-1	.	TGTGCCAGCAGTTTAAGTCCTTGGAATGAGCAGTTCTTC	CASSLSPWNEQFF
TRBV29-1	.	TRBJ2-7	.	TGCAGCGTTGAACTTGATAGCGGCCCCTACGAGCAGTACTTC	CSVELDSGPYEQYF
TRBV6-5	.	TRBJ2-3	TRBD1	TGTGCCAGCAGTTTGTCGACAGGGGCCCATACAGATACGCAGTATTTT	CASSLSTGAHTDTQYF
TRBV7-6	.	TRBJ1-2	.	TGTGCCAGCAGCTTAGCCCCCGGGGTCGGCTATGGCTACACCTTC	CASSLAPGVGYGYTF
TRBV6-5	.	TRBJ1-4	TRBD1	TGTGCCAGCCGGGGAGGGGGCAGGACTAATGAAAAACTGTTTTTT	CASRGGGRTNEKLFF
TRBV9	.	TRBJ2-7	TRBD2	TGTGCCAGCAGCGTGTTAGCGGGGGCCACCCTCGGGGAGCAGTACTTC	CASSVLAGATLGEQYF
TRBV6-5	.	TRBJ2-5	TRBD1	TGTGCCAGCAACCGGGACAGACAAGAGACCCAGTACTTC	CASNRDRQETQYF
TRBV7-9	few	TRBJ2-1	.	TGTGCCAGCAGCTTAGCGTGGTCCAGCAGCGGAGAGTACAATGAGCAGTTCTTC	CASSLAWSSSGEYNEQFF
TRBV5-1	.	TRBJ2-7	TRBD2	TGCGCCAGCAGCCCGGGACTAGCGGGGGGGACCTACGAGCAGTACTTC	CASSPGLAGGTYEQYF
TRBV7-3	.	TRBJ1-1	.	TGTGCCAGCAGCCTACCCTGGACGGACCCGTGCACTGAAGCTTTCTTT	CASSLPWTDPCTEAFF
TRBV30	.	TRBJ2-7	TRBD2	TGTGCCCTTGGGGGGGATAGCTCCTACGAGCAGTACTTC	CALGGDSSYEQYF
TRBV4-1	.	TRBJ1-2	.	TGCGCCAGCAGCCAAGCCAAGACGGATAACTATGGCTACACCTTC	CASSQAKTDNYGYTF
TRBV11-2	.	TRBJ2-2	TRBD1	TGTGCCAGCAGCTCGATACCACAGGGGGCCGGGGAGCTGTTTTTT	CASSSIPQGAGELFF
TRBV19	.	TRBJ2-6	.	TGTGCCGTGAAATCCCGGGGCTCTGGGGCCAACGTCCTGACTTTC	CAVKSRGSGANVLTF
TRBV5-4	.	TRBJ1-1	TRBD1	TGTGCCAGCACCGGATCCGGGACAGAAAATTTTAAAGCTTTCTTT	CASTGSGTENFKAFF
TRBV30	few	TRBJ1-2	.	TGTGCCTGGAGTTTCAGGGTAAACTATGGCTACACCTTC	CAWSFRVNYGYTF
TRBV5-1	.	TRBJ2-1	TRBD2	TGCGCCAGCAGCTTGGGGGCTAGCGGCAATGAGCAGTTCTTC	CASSLGASGNEQFF
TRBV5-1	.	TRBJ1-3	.	TGCGCCAGCAGCTTGGGGGACACCCTCTCTGGAAACACCATATATTTT	CASSLGDTLSGNTIYF
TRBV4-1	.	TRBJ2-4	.	TGCGCCAGCAGCCAAGGGCCTGTTAGGGCCAAAAACATTCAGTACTTC	CASSQGPVRAKNIQYF
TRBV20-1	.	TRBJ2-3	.	TGCAGTGCTATCCGGGATACGCAGTATTTT	CSAIRDTQYF
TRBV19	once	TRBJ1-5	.	TGTGCCAGTAGTTGGAAGTTCAATCAGCCCCAGCATTTT	CASSWKFNQPQHF
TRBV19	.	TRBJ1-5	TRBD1	TGTGCCAGTAGTATAGCAGGGGGCAATGGTCAGCCCCAGCATTTT	CASSIAGGNGQPQHF
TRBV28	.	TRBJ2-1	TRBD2	TGTGCCAGCAGGCCGGGAGGGAATTCCTACAATGAGCAGTTCTTC	CASRPGGNSYNEQFF
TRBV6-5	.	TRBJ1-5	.	TGTGCCAGCTCCCAAGACGGACTCTCCAATCAGCCCCAGCATTTT	CASSQDGLSNQPQHF
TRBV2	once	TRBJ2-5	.	TGTGCCAGCAGTATCTGGGGAGAGACCCAGTACTTC	CASSIWGETQYF
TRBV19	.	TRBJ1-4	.	TGTGCCAGTAGTCTAAGCCTCCGTGGGAGTGCAACTAATGAAAAACTGTTTTTT	CASSLSLRGSATNEKLFF